This T cell receptor beta chain stems from a study of blood T cell repertoires in COVID-19 (dated by TCRdb to between 2020 and 2021). About the investigation overall: The collaborator samples originated in the United States, Italy and Spain and spanned the acute and convalescent phases of COVID-19. The material from the prospective study consisted of cDNA or gDNA derived from T cells, B-cell-depleted T cells, or PBMCs. Deeply sampled blood TCRbeta repertoires from subjects exposed to, actively infected with, or recovered from COVID-19 were included in the dataset. The repertoires were released in a freely available public database meant as a resource for research on the immune response to SARS-CoV-2. Samples came from the ongoing ImmuneRACE study (first 160 participants) plus 1,254 subjects from 6 global collaborators. The sample metadata nearly always contained a de-identified subject ID, COVID-19 status, age in years and sex. HLA class I and class II types, where available, came from metadata supplied by the sample provider rather than from assay-based typing.

TCRbeta CDR3 regions were amplified from genomic DNA by means of the immunoSEQ Assay, a bias-controlled multiplex PCR. The authors' pipeline ran thus. The number of nucleated cells in each sample was estimated from the amplification of reference gene primers within the assay. Sequence reads were collapsed and filtered to measure the absolute abundance of every unique TCRbeta CDR3 rearrangement. For each sample, productive Simpson clonality was calculated as the square root of Simpson's diversity index across productive rearrangements. This is the immuneACCESS table as TCRdb keeps it, with only in-frame sequences that have V and J called. A part of the clones is gone; compared with another copy, unresolved V genes explain less than half, and the rest is unexplained. Clone size and V and J calls were adopted from that table, with D and trimming inferred from the DNA. The sample data list tens of thousands of clones, and 80% to 90% of these were observed just once. The biggest ten clones account for around 3.7% of the sample.

Enrolling through a virtual design, the prospective study's participants ranged in age from roughly 18 to 95 years and lived across 20 to 30 United States geographic areas. To assign participants to cohorts, the prospective study relied on clinical history that participants themselves reported in a screening survey and a study questionnaire. In the prospective study, whole blood, serum and a nasopharyngeal or oropharyngeal swab were collected from each participant by mobile phlebotomists. Participants in the prospective study had the option to provide additional blood draws and questionnaires over an approximately 2-month period. Before DNA extraction, prospective study blood samples were shipped either frozen or at room temperature. Results and caveats for the whole study, not just this receptor: Clinical and demographic metadata were provided uncurated, with the amount varying by source and participant.

For this clone: Its antigen target is currently unknown. Base qualities are not at hand, and no much larger clone is one base apart.

The sequence was collected from a woman aged 40 to 49 with acute COVID-19. The sequencing input was PBMCs or T cells enriched from blood (not recorded which).

The CDR3 reads CASSVGMTLGNTIYF. The nucleotides read TGTGCCAGCAGCGTAGGTATGACACTTGGAAACACCATATATTTT. The chain joins TRBV9 to TRBJ1-3; there is no confident call for the D gene. Looking up the germline V gene yields CDR1 SGDLS and CDR2 YYNGEE. The junction carries 10 bases between V and J, which are trimmed by 0 bases and 3 bases respectively. From the cysteine through the phenylalanine, the CDR3 covers 15 amino acids. Just CDR3 DNA is preserved here, 45 bases in frame from base 1.